The 28 T cell receptor beta chains below were found in one sample sequenced in a study of blood T cells in healthy people across ages. Together with a sample-barcoded 5' primer, a J-beta primer mix was included in a second PCR lasting about 6 to 11 cycles. TCRdb passed the 5' RACE reads through MiXCR, listing each CDR3 protein once. The data show about 1.4 million distinct CDR3 sequences, with 59% seen just once and 6.5% to 8% held by the top ten. Sample: blood. The receptors were sampled from a man younger than 30 in good health.

The chain carries TRBV21-1 and TRBJ1-1; the DNA was not used to check the table's D call, TRBD1. TRBV21-1 is a documented pseudogene. The CDR3 sequence is 16 residues long. DNA for the CDR3: TGTGCCAGCCCTAAAGGTCCGGGACAGTGGTACACTGAAGCTTTCTTT. This gives the protein CASPKGPGQWYTEAFF.

The chain is built from TRBV20-1 and TRBJ1-4, with D uncertain. The length of the CDR3 is 18 residues. Trimming cost V 5 bases and J 0 bases, with 22 bases left between them. Germline assignment: CDR1 DFQATT and CDR2 SNEGSKA (reference sequence). Here the CDR3 DNA reads TGCAGTGCTCGGTTGGGGAAGTTAGTGGAGGCAACTAATGAAAAACTGTTTTTT. As protein: CSARLGKLVEATNEKLFF.

CDR3 coding DNA: TGCGCCAGCAGCTTGGGAGGGCCCGGCGAGCAGTACTTC. This codes for CASSLGGPGEQYF. The chain couples TRBV5-1 to TRBJ2-7; a possible D gene is TRBD2 (5 bases). The length of the CDR3 is 13 residues. V was clipped by 0 bases and J by 6 bases, with 10 bases between them. The V gene's germline CDR1 is SGHRS and CDR2 YFSETQ.

The chain uses TRBV29-1 and TRBJ2-7, with 10 bases aligning to TRBD1. CDR3 size: 13 residues. Per the germline V gene, CDR1 is SQVTM and CDR2 is ANQGSEA. V was pared by 7 bases and J by 2 bases, with 5 bases of the junction left unmatched. In nucleotides, the CDR3 is TGCAGCGCTGGGACAGGGGCGACCTACGAGCAGTACTTC. Translated: CSAGTGATYEQYF.

This clonotype was observed a few times. The chain carries TRBV20-1 and TRBJ2-7, with 8 bases lining up with TRBD1. Germline trimming cut 0 bases from V and 5 bases from J; bases unmatched to any gene: 6. Germline V gene lookup returns CDR1 DFQATT and CDR2 SNEGSKA (reference sequence). The CDR3 has 14 residues. CDR3 protein: CSAREWTGTDEQYF. CDR3 nucleotides: TGCAGTGCTAGAGAGTGGACAGGGACGGACGAGCAGTACTTC.

This clonotype was seen a few times. This rearrangement joins TRBV6-5 to TRBJ2-1, with a weak D call TRBD1 (7 bases). The CDR3 has 15 residues. Trimming left V 2 bases short and J 6 bases short, with 14 bases between. Germline V gene lookup returns CDR1 MNHEY and CDR2 SVGAGI. In nucleotides, the CDR3 is TGTGCCAGCAGTTACAGTCAGGGGGGACTCAATGAGCAGTTCTTC. This translates into CASSYSQGGLNEQFF.

This clonotype was recorded a few times. This chain links TRBV20-1 with TRBJ1-2; D uncertain. The length of the CDR3 is 11 residues. V was shortened by 0 bases and J by 7 bases, with 6 bases between the two germline ends. Germline lookup yields CDR1 DFQATT and CDR2 SNEGSKA (reference sequence). For the CDR3, the DNA is TGCAGTGCTAGAGATAACGCTGGCTACACCTTC. It translates to CSARDNAGYTF.

A remark on this clonotype: A read error may account for a junction end that differs from germline. The chain has TRBV7-6 and TRBJ2-7; TRBD2 is a possible D gene (6 bases). The CDR3 loop spans 14 amino acids. Germline V gene sequence: CDR1 SGHVS, CDR2 FNYEAQ. This chain's CDR3 is CASSFGGGSYVQYF. The DNA of the CDR3 is TGTGCCAGCAGCTTTGGGGGAGGATCCTACGTGCAGTACTTC.

V gene TRBV15 combines with J gene TRBJ2-4; D remains unclear. CDR3 length equals 15 residues. CDR1 is LNHNV and CDR2 is YYDKDF in the germline V gene (reference sequence). Trimming took off 0 bases at V and 5 bases at J, with 11 bases between the two ends. The CDR3 sequence: CATSRDLGGQNIQYF. The DNA for the CDR3 is TGTGCCACCAGCAGAGATTTGGGCGGTCAAAACATTCAGTACTTC. Looking up the rest from reference TRBV15 and TRBJ2-4 gives the full variable domain: DAMVIQNPRYQVTQFGKPVTLSCSQTLNHNVMYWYQQKSSQAPKLLFHYYDKDFNNEADTPDNFQSRRPNTSFCFLDIRSPGLGDTAMYLCATSRDLGGQNIQYFGAGTRLSVL.

The genes are TRBV12-3 or TRBV12-4 and TRBJ1-2; possible D gene TRBD1, 6 bases. CDR3 size: 17 residues. Trimming removed 6 bases at V and 4 bases at J, with 24 bases between. CDR3 sequence: CASRLGDIGGIGYGYTF. The CDR3 DNA sequence: TGTGCCAGCAGACTTGGGGACATAGGAGGTATCGGCTATGGCTACACCTTC.

The J gene is TRBJ2-4, the V gene TRBV20-1, with D tentatively TRBD2 (6 bases). The germline gives CDR1 DFQATT, CDR2 SNEGSKA (reference sequence). The CDR3 runs to 13 residues. The CDR3 nucleotides are TGCAGCTACTGGGGGGTGACGGAAAACATTCAGTACTTC. Its protein is CSYWGVTENIQYF.

CDR3 sequence reads: CASSFPSRTSGPTDTQYF. For the CDR3, the DNA is TGTGCCAGCAGTTTCCCCAGTAGGACTAGCGGACCCACAGATACGCAGTATTTT. V gene TRBV12-3 or TRBV12-4 combines with J gene TRBJ2-3; 10 positions match TRBD2. The CDR3 totals 18 residues. Germline trimming cut 3 bases from V and 2 bases from J; bases unmatched to any gene: 11.

This clonotype was detected a few times. The chain combines TRBV20-1 with TRBJ2-3; D remains ambiguous. The germline gives CDR1 DFQATT, CDR2 SNEGSKA (reference sequence). Between the trimmed V and J ends, which lost 3 bases and 2 bases, there was a span of 9 bases. The CDR3 extends over 13 amino acids. CDR3 loop: CSASSQFTDTQYF. CDR3 sequence (DNA): TGCAGTGCTAGCTCTCAGTTCACAGATACGCAGTATTTT.

This clonotype showed up just a few times. The chain carries TRBV11-2 and TRBJ1-2; no reliable D call. CDR1 is SGHAT, CDR2 FQNNGV, per germline. V lost 4 bases and J lost 5, with 8 bases in between. CDR3 length: 12 amino acids. CDR3 region: CASSSALYGYTF. CDR3 coding DNA: TGTGCCAGCAGCTCCGCCTTGTATGGCTACACCTTC.

The rearrangement joins TRBV4-3 to TRBJ2-2; the D gene is possibly TRBD2 (5 bases). With 1 base removed from V and 3 bases from J, the gap between germline ends came to 9 bases. The CDR3 loop spans 15 amino acids. CDR1 is LGHNA, CDR2 YSLEER, per germline. The CDR3 sequence: CASSQGGWHTGELFF. CDR3 sequence (DNA): TGCGCCAGCAGCCAAGGAGGGTGGCACACCGGGGAGCTGTTTTTT.

The V gene is TRBV6-1, the J gene TRBJ2-7; the D gene is possibly TRBD1 (6 bases). Deletions cut 3 bases from V and 0 bases from J, with 9 bases between. The CDR3 covers 14 residues. CDR1 is MNHNS, CDR2 SASEGT, per germline. As DNA, the CDR3 is TGTGCCAGCAGTGATCACAGGGTCTCCTACGAGCAGTACTTC. Translating it yields CASSDHRVSYEQYF.

In its sample, this clonotype was seen a few times. J is TRBJ2-7 and V is TRBV6-2 or TRBV6-3; no clear D. The germline CDR1 and CDR2 sequences are MNHEY and SVGEGT. The CDR3 sequence is 12 residues long. V gave up 6 bases and J gave up 4 bases, with 10 bases separating them. The CDR3 reads CASRTGHYEQYF. In DNA form, the CDR3 reads TGTGCCAGCAGAACTGGGCATTACGAGCAGTACTTC.

The chain is built from TRBV27 and TRBJ2-3, with D possibly being TRBD2 (5 bases). CDR3 length: 17 amino acids. Trimming cost V 4 bases and J 4 bases, with 21 bases left between them. Germline V CDR1 and CDR2: MNHEY, SMNVEV (reference sequence). The CDR3 region has the DNA TGTGCCAGCAGTTCACTCCTAGTGGGAGAGTGGGCAGATACGCAGTATTTT. Protein product: CASSSLLVGEWADTQYF.

This clonotype turned up a few times. The genes are TRBV29-1 and TRBJ1-2, with a weak D call TRBD1 (6 bases). The CDR3 covers 17 residues. Germline CDR1 is SQVTM and CDR2 is ANQGSEA. V lost 6 bases, J lost 2 bases, and 25 bases lay in between. This CDR3 reads CSVPGGYRGMSNYGYTF. DNA for the CDR3: TGCAGCGTACCCGGGGGCTACCGGGGGATGTCGAACTATGGCTACACCTTC.

This clonotype was observed a single time. The chain has TRBV13 and TRBJ2-1; D assignment may be TRBD1 or TRBD2 (5 bases each). CDR3 length equals 14 residues. V dropped 4 bases and J dropped 11 bases, with 18 bases sitting between them. Germline V gene lookup returns CDR1 PRHDT and CDR2 FYEKMQ (reference sequence). The CDR3 nucleotides are TGTGCCAGCAGCTCGACTAAAGACAGCGAAAAGCAGTTCTTC. Its protein is CASSSTKDSEKQFF.

The chain employs TRBV25-1 and TRBJ1-1, with D maybe TRBD1 (6 bases). CDR1 is MGHDK and CDR2 is SYGVNS in the germline V gene. Trimming took 2 bases from V and 4 from J, leaving 11 bases between them. The CDR3 totals 14 residues. CDR3 nucleotide sequence: TGTGCCAGCAGTGAAGTGGGGGGGCTCACTGAAGCTTTCTTT. This gives the protein CASSEVGGLTEAFF.

V usage is TRBV15 and J usage is TRBJ2-7, with 9 bases aligning to TRBD1. Per the germline V gene, CDR1 is LNHNV and CDR2 is YYDKDF (reference sequence). The CDR3 length is 15 residues. The V and J ends lost 0 bases and 4 bases, in that order; junction bases with no gene match: 4. The CDR3 here is CATSRETGGAYEQYF. The CDR3 DNA follows: TGTGCCACCAGCAGAGAAACAGGGGGCGCTTACGAGCAGTACTTC.

The V and J genes are TRBV6-1 and TRBJ1-1; D uncertain. Germline V gene sequence: CDR1 MNHNS, CDR2 SASEGT. This CDR3 has 12 amino acids. Trimming shortened V by 2 bases and J by 7 bases, and 8 bases separated the two germline ends. CDR3 sequence: CASSEWGNEAFF. DNA of the CDR3: TGTGCCAGCAGTGAATGGGGTAATGAAGCTTTCTTT.

The chain couples TRBV25-1 to TRBJ1-2, with D possibly being TRBD1 (5 bases). From germline, CDR1 is MGHDK and CDR2 SYGVNS. The V end lost 6 bases, the J end lost 7 bases, and 15 bases lay between the germline ends. CDR3 length: 13 residues. For the CDR3, the DNA is TGTGCCAGCAGACCCGATGACAGTGGTGGCTACACCTTC. Amino acid sequence: CASRPDDSGGYTF.

This chain links TRBV5-1 with TRBJ2-1; D uncertain. CDR1 and CDR2 (germline): SGHRS, YFSETQ. The CDR3 consists of 14 residues. Trimming removed 4 bases at V and 1 base at J, with 9 bases between. The DNA for the CDR3 is TGCGCCAGCAGCCAAGGGCCTTCCTACAATGAGCAGTTCTTC. The encoded protein is CASSQGPSYNEQFF.

The chain uses TRBV7-2 and TRBJ2-1, with D tentatively TRBD1 (5 bases). Trimming pared 0 bases from V and 4 bases from J, leaving 10 bases between. The length of the CDR3 is 15 residues. Germline loops: CDR1 SGHTA, CDR2 FQGNSA. The CDR3 loop reads CASSLAGARYNEQFF. The CDR3 DNA reads as TGTGCCAGCAGCTTAGCAGGGGCGAGATACAATGAGCAGTTCTTC. The full variable domain, with the rest looked up from reference TRBV7-2 and TRBJ2-1, is GAGVSQSPSNKVTEKGKDVELRCDPISGHTALYWYRQSLGQGLEFLIYFQGNSAPDKSGLPSDRFSAERTGGSVSTLTIQRTQQEDSAVYLCASSLAGARYNEQFFGPGTRLTVL.

The V call is TRBV20-1, the J call TRBJ2-7; a weak D match, TRBD2 (5 bases). CDR1 and CDR2 (germline): DFQATT, SNEGSKA (reference sequence). Trimming shortened V by 6 bases and J by 1 base, and 19 bases separated the two germline ends. This CDR3 region has 15 residues. The CDR3 region is CSATPPQRISYEQYF. The CDR3 DNA is TGCAGTGCGACCCCACCTCAGCGGATATCCTACGAGCAGTACTTC.

The table lists this clonotype with a few counts. The rearrangement joins TRBV27 to TRBJ2-7, with a weak D call TRBD2 (7 bases). CDR3 length: 16 residues. V lost 5 bases and J lost 1, with 18 bases in between. Germline-derived CDR1 and CDR2 are MNHEY and SMNVEV (reference sequence). The CDR3 reads CASSQDSGGGSYEQYF. The CDR3 DNA is TGTGCCAGCAGTCAGGACTCGGGGGGCGGTTCCTACGAGCAGTACTTC.